Below, one T cell receptor beta chain is given with its context. The CDR3 length is 14 residues. Germline V gene sequence: CDR1 ENHRY, CDR2 SYGVKD. V lost 7 bases and J lost 3, with 13 bases in between. The data stem from a study of blood T cell repertoires in COVID-19. As for the study in general: From T cells, B-cell-depleted T cells, or PBMCs came the material, which was cDNA or gDNA.

TCRdb's copy holds only in-frame clones and misses some; the assay was immunoSEQ multiplex PCR. The sample carries 150,000 to 190,000 clones, roughly nine tenths recorded once. The sequence was collected from a woman aged 40 to 50 with acute or convalescent COVID-19. Input material: peripheral blood. The V gene is TRBV10-3, the J gene TRBJ2-1; weak D call: TRBD2 (5 bases). The chain's CDR3 is CAIKASPDYNEQFF. CDR3 bases: TGTGCCATCAAGGCTAGCCCGGACTACAATGAGCAGTTCTTC.